The T cell receptor beta chain described here comes from a study of CD8 T cells in ankylosing spondylitis. Quantitative barcoded 5'-RACE was used to prepare TCR beta libraries. A single record per CDR3 protein comes from TCRdb applying MiXCR to the 5' RACE reads. The sample holds roughly 440,000 distinct CDR3 sequences, approximately 17% seen once. The germline V gene encodes CDR1 MNHEY and CDR2 SVGAGI. The V end lost 2 bases, the J end lost 4 bases, and 14 bases lay between the germline ends. The CDR3 extends over 15 amino acids. This clonotype showed up many times. What it binds is unknown. Study observations and caveats: Disease-linked clones had a CD8+ phenotype and relatively low frequency in peripheral blood. A motif of 7 to 9 highly homologous TCR beta variants was seen as apparently characteristic of ankylosing spondylitis blood.

The receptor comes from a male donor with ankylosing spondylitis. This chain uses TRBV6-5 with TRBJ1-2, with D possibly being TRBD1 (5 bases). The sample comprised blood, either unsorted or a sorted T cell fraction (not recorded which). The CDR3 coding sequence is TGTGCCAGCAGTTACAGCGAAACCGGGGGCTATGGCTACACCTTC. Translating it yields CASSYSETGGYGYTF.